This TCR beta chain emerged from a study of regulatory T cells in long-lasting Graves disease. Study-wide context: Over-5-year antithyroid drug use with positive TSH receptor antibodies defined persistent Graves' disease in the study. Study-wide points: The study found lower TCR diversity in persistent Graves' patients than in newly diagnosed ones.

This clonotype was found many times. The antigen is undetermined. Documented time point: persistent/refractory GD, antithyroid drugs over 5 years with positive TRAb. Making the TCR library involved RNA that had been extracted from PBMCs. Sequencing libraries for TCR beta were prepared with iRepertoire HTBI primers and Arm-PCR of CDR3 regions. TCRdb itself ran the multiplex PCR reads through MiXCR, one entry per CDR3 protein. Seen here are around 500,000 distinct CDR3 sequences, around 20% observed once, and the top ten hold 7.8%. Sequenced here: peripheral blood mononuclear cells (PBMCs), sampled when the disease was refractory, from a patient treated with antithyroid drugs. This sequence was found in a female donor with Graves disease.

The CDR3 is CASSQAEEFGETQYF. The CDR3 nucleotides are TGTGCCAGCAGCCAAGCCGAGGAGTTCGGAGAGACCCAGTACTTC. The chain carries TRBV3-1 and TRBJ2-5; D gene unclear. In germline, CDR1 is LGHDT, CDR2 YNNKEL (reference sequence). V was pared by 1 base and J by 4 bases, with 13 bases between. This CDR3 has 15 residues.